This T cell receptor (beta chain) originates from a study of blood T cell repertoires in COVID-19. Study details: Collection of acute and convalescent COVID-19 samples took place in the United States, Italy and Spain.

In the study's own analysis: Cell counts per sample came from amplifying reference gene primers. Measured with immunoSEQ multiplex PCR; TCRdb has only the in-frame clones, and not every one. V and J calls and clone size are copied from that table; D and trimming were computed from the DNA. The data show over 150,000 clones, around nine tenths seen once. This sequence was found in a man aged 45 to 65 with acute or convalescent COVID-19. Sequenced sample: peripheral blood.

This chain's CDR3 is CASSYTGRLETQYF. Here the CDR3 DNA reads TGTGCCAGCAGCTATACAGGCCGACTTGAGACCCAGTACTTC. The chain couples TRBV7-8 to TRBJ2-5, with a weak D call TRBD1 (5 bases). This CDR3 is 14 amino acids long. Germline V lookup: CDR1 SGHVS, CDR2 FQNEAQ. V was cut by 4 bases and J by 5 bases, with 14 bases left in between.